Listed below are T cell receptor beta chains from one sample, sequenced in a study of spatial heterogeneity in lung cancer. A single record per CDR3 protein comes from TCRdb applying MiXCR to the 5' RACE reads. The data show more than 25,000 distinct CDR3 sequences, around 6.1% seen once. Sequencing used PBMCs, obtained at follow-up. The source is a male donor with early-stage non-small cell lung cancer. Each CDR3 is given with its conserved first and last residue. A D gene is named only where the DNA matches it firmly. Clone size is not always given. Where it is, it says once, few, many or a class for expanded clones.

>many|NA|TRBJ2-1|TRBV6-5
TGTGCCAGCAGTTACTCGTGGGGTGCATCCTACAATGAGCAGTTCTTC
CASSYSWGASYNEQFF
>many|NA|TRBJ2-3|TRBV5-1
TGCGCCAGCAGCCAACTCCTACAGGGATCTAGCACAGATACGCAGTATTTT
CASSQLLQGSSTDTQYF
>many|NA|TRBJ2-3|TRBV5-1
TGCGCCAGCAGCTTTGGGGGAGACGGTAGCACAGATACGCAGTATTTT
CASSFGGDGSTDTQYF
>few|TRBD1|TRBJ2-7|TRBV11-2
TGTGCCAGCAGCACTCACAGGGGTTCCTACGAGCAGTACTTC
CASSTHRGSYEQYF
>many|NA|TRBJ1-3|TRBV14
TGTGCCAGCAGCCAAGTGGGAAACACCATATATTTT
CASSQVGNTIYF
>many|NA|TRBJ1-5|TRBV25-1
TGTGCCAGCAGTGAAGACAATCAGCCCCAGCATTTT
CASSEDNQPQHF
>few|TRBD1|TRBJ1-2|TRBV6-5
TGTGCCAGCAGTTACCCATCCTCACAGGGGCCGGATGGCTACACCTTC
CASSYPSSQGPDGYTF
>many|NA|TRBJ2-7|TRBV7-2
TGTGCCAGCAGCCTGCGACAGGGCGCGACGGGACTTCACGAGCAGTACTTC
CASSLRQGATGLHEQYF
>NA|TRBD2|TRBJ2-1|TRBV7-6
TGTGCCAGCAGCTTAGTAAGTTGGTTAAAAGCGGGAGCTAACAATGAGCAGTTCTTC
CASSLVSWLKAGANNEQFF
>medium-sized|NA|TRBJ1-6|TRBV7-2
TGTGCCAGCAGCCCTGCGACGGGGTATAATTCACCCCTCCACTTT
CASSPATGYNSPLHF
>many|NA|TRBJ1-1|TRBV27
TGTGCCAGCAGTTTAACCCCGGGCAGGCTGAACACTGAAGCTTTCTTT
CASSLTPGRLNTEAFF
>many|NA|TRBJ2-7|TRBV15
TGTGCCACCAGCAGATCATTGACTCGGGCGTACGAGCAGTACTTC
CATSRSLTRAYEQYF
>NA|TRBD1|TRBJ1-6|TRBV6-2/TRBV6-3
TGTGCCAGCAGTCGCACCCACCGACAGGGGAGCTCCTATAATTCACCCCTCCACTTT
CASSRTHRQGSSYNSPLHF
>many|NA|TRBJ1-5|TRBV18
TGTGCCAGCTCACCAGGGGAGAACAATCAGCCCCAGCATTTT
CASSPGENNQPQHF
>many|NA|TRBJ2-7|TRBV6-6
TGTGCCAGCAGTTATCCGGGCTCTCGGGACAAGGAGCAGTACTTC
CASSYPGSRDKEQYF
>many|TRBD1|TRBJ1-5|TRBV12-3/TRBV12-4
TGTGCCAGCACCAACAGGGGAGGCAATCAGCCCCAGCATTTT
CASTNRGGNQPQHF